A selection of T cell receptor beta chains follows, all from one sample in a study of blood T cell repertoires in COVID-19. Using immunoSEQ multiplex PCR, the repertoire was profiled, and TCRdb retains in-frame clones only, with some absent. The repertoire includes a few hundred thousand clones, roughly 86% of them detected once, and around 1.1% sits in the top ten. Sequenced input: peripheral blood. Receptors were obtained from a human donor with acute or convalescent COVID-19. The donor label of this sample is uncertain. CDR3s include the opening cysteine and the closing phenylalanine or tryptophan. The D gene is left open where the match is weak. Rows give clone size only sometimes, using once, few, many, or a class for an expanded clone.

size,V,J,D,DNA,CDR3
NA,TRBV5-4,TRBJ2-1,NA,TGTGCCAGCAGGTCGGACAGCTCCTACAATGAGCAGTTCTTC,CASRSDSSYNEQFF
NA,TRBV2,TRBJ1-1,NA,TGTGCCAGCAGTGAAGGGGAGGTGAACACTGAAGCTTTCTTT,CASSEGEVNTEAFF
NA,TRBV4-2,TRBJ2-1,NA,TGTGCCAGCAGCCAACTAGCCGGTGTATACAATGAGCAGTTCTTC,CASSQLAGVYNEQFF
few,TRBV28,TRBJ1-2,TRBD1,TGTGCCAGCACCCGAGGGGGCTCGGGCTATGGCTACACCTTC,CASTRGGSGYGYTF
NA,TRBV21-1,TRBJ1-1,NA,TGTGCCAGCAGCACCCAGACAGGGGTTATGAACACTGAAGCTTTCTTT,CASSTQTGVMNTEAFF
NA,TRBV28,TRBJ2-1,TRBD2,TGTGCCAGCAGTCAATGGGGACTAGCGGGGGATGAGCAGTTCTTC,CASSQWGLAGDEQFF
many,TRBV6-5,TRBJ1-1,TRBD1,TGTGCCAGCAGGACGGACAGGTCGTCCACTGAAGCTTTCTTT,CASRTDRSSTEAFF
NA,TRBV1,TRBJ2-2,NA,TGCACCAGCAGCCAACCCGTTCCAGGGCACACCGGGGAGCTGTTTTTT,CTSSQPVPGHTGELFF
NA,TRBV20-1,TRBJ2-5,NA,TGCAGTGCCAAGCCCCCCGAGACCCAGTACTTC,CSAKPPETQYF
NA,TRBV5-1,TRBJ2-5,TRBD2,TGCGCCAGCAGCTTGGCAAGCGGGGTCATTGAGACCCAGTACTTC,CASSLASGVIETQYF
NA,TRBV5-1,TRBJ1-3,NA,TGCGCCAGCAGCTTGGACCGACAGAACTCTGGAAACACCATATATTTT,CASSLDRQNSGNTIYF
NA,TRBV7-9,TRBJ2-5,TRBD2,TGTGCCTCTCTCCGGGCGGGAGGACGGGAGACCCAGTACTTC,CASLRAGGRETQYF
NA,TRBV5-5,TRBJ1-6,NA,TGTGCCAGCAGCTTGGGGAGCTCCTATAATTCACCCCTCCACTTT,CASSLGSSYNSPLHF
NA,TRBV5-6,TRBJ2-7,NA,TGTGCCAGCAGCCCCAGGGGTTCGGTAATAAAACGCGAGCAGTACTTC,CASSPRGSVIKREQYF
NA,TRBV18,TRBJ1-5,TRBD1,TGTGCCAGCTCACCCGGGACAGGGAATCAGCCCCAGCATTTT,CASSPGTGNQPQHF
NA,TRBV7-2,TRBJ1-3,TRBD1,TGTGCCAGCAGCTCAAGAGGGAACAGGGGGAACACCATATATTTT,CASSSRGNRGNTIYF
NA,TRBV28,TRBJ1-2,NA,TGTGCCAGCAGTTTAAGGAGCTCCTATGGCTACACCTTC,CASSLRSSYGYTF
NA,TRBV5-1,TRBJ2-7,NA,TGCGCCAGCAGCCCTACCGGGACAAGGGTCTCCTACGAGCAGTACTTC,CASSPTGTRVSYEQYF
once,TRBV6-5,TRBJ2-6,NA,TGTGCCAGCACCGCGGGACAGACTGGGGCCAACGTCCTGACTTTC,CASTAGQTGANVLTF
few,TRBV28,TRBJ1-1,TRBD1,TGTGCCAGCAGTCTCAGGGGGCTGGTTGCTTTCTTT,CASSLRGLVAFF
few,TRBV7-9,TRBJ2-1,NA,TGTGCCAGCAGCCCGTGGCGACAGTCCGGTGAGCAGTTCTTC,CASSPWRQSGEQFF
NA,TRBV30,TRBJ1-5,NA,TGTGCCTGGAGCTTACAGGGTGGCAATCAGCCCCAGCATTTT,CAWSLQGGNQPQHF
once,TRBV15,TRBJ2-1,NA,TGTGCCACCAGCCCCAACCCTACCTACAATGAGCAGTTCTTC,CATSPNPTYNEQFF
NA,TRBV18,TRBJ1-2,NA,TGTGCCAGCTCCCAGACAGCGACCCATCGTGGCTACACCTTC,CASSQTATHRGYTF
NA,TRBV2,TRBJ1-4,NA,TGTGCCAGCGTTGAATTGCGGGGTGAAAAACTGTTTTTT,CASVELRGEKLFF
NA,TRBV3-1/TRBV3-2,TRBJ1-2,NA,TGTGCCAGCAGCCAAGATTCCGGGATTGGGCTCTACTATGGCTACACCTTC,CASSQDSGIGLYYGYTF
NA,TRBV30,TRBJ2-2,NA,TGTGCCTTTCCGGGACTGAGGGGCACCGGGGAGCTGTTTTTT,CAFPGLRGTGELFF
NA,TRBV5-4,TRBJ1-2,NA,TGTGCCAGCAGCGACGGACAGAGGGTGTATGGCTACACCTTC,CASSDGQRVYGYTF
few,TRBV10-2,TRBJ2-4,NA,TGCGCCAGCAGTGAGTCGACAGGTCCGCCTCTAGCCAAAAACATTCAGTACTTC,CASSESTGPPLAKNIQYF
NA,TRBV24-1,TRBJ2-7,TRBD1,TGTGCCACCAGTGACCACAGGGGCCCCTACGAGCAGTACTTC,CATSDHRGPYEQYF
NA,TRBV18,TRBJ1-1,NA,TGTGCCAGCTCATCGGGTATGAACACTGAAGCTTTCTTT,CASSSGMNTEAFF
NA,TRBV20-1,TRBJ1-5,NA,TGCAGTGCTAGTCAGCGAAGCAATCAGCCCCAGCATTTT,CSASQRSNQPQHF
NA,TRBV7-2,TRBJ1-1,NA,TGTGCCAGCAGCTTAGTTGCGGGGTCGAACACTGAAGCTTTCTTT,CASSLVAGSNTEAFF
NA,TRBV7-6,TRBJ2-3,NA,TGTGCCAGCAGCTTAGAGCTGGGCGAGAGGGCAGATACGCAGTATTTT,CASSLELGERADTQYF
NA,TRBV6-5,TRBJ1-2,TRBD1,TGTGCCAGCAGTTCATCTAACAGGGGGAGGAACTATGGCTACACCTTC,CASSSSNRGRNYGYTF
NA,TRBV6-5,TRBJ1-6,TRBD1,TGTGCCAGCAGTTACTCGAATTTACAGGGGAATTCACCCCTCCACTTT,CASSYSNLQGNSPLHF
once,TRBV2,TRBJ2-2,TRBD2,TGTGCCAGTTATGAAAAGGGACTAGCGGGAAGAACCGGGGAGCTGTTTTTT,CASYEKGLAGRTGELFF
NA,TRBV5-1,TRBJ1-5,TRBD1,TGCGCCAGCAGCTTGGGGGACAGGGCTCAGCCCCAGCATTTT,CASSLGDRAQPQHF
NA,TRBV19,TRBJ1-4,NA,TGTGCCAGTAGCGGGGCCGGGAGTGTCCGGTATGAAAAACTGTTTTTT,CASSGAGSVRYEKLFF
NA,TRBV9,TRBJ2-5,NA,TGTGCCAGCAGCGTAGGGGGGACACCAGGCGAGACCCAGTACTTC,CASSVGGTPGETQYF
NA,TRBV5-8,TRBJ1-1,TRBD1,TGTGCCAAGTCTGATAGGGGGCGAACCGCCACTGAAGCTTTCTTT,CAKSDRGRTATEAFF
NA,TRBV3-1/TRBV3-2,TRBJ1-1,TRBD1,TGTGCCAGCAGCCAATACGGGACAGGGCTGATGAACACTGAAGCTTTCTTT,CASSQYGTGLMNTEAFF
NA,TRBV27,TRBJ2-7,TRBD2,TGTGCCAGCAGTCGTCAATCGCCGGGACTAACATCCTACGAGCAGTACTTC,CASSRQSPGLTSYEQYF
few,TRBV7-9,TRBJ2-7,NA,TGTGCCAGCAGCTCACTCGCGGGGACGCAGTACTTC,CASSSLAGTQYF
NA,TRBV28,TRBJ2-5,TRBD2,TGTGCCAGCAGTCCTTCCGGGACTAGCGAAGAGACCCAGTACTTC,CASSPSGTSEETQYF
NA,TRBV29-1,TRBJ2-1,NA,TGCAGCGTTGCCACGGCAGGGCACAATGAGCAGTTCTTC,CSVATAGHNEQFF
NA,TRBV19,TRBJ1-2,TRBD1,TGTGCCACCGGACAGGGAGCATATGGCTACACCTTC,CATGQGAYGYTF
NA,TRBV10-3,TRBJ2-5,NA,TGTGCCATCAGCCTAGGTCCGCCTTCCCAAGAGACCCAGTACTTC,CAISLGPPSQETQYF
NA,TRBV7-2,TRBJ1-4,NA,TGTGCCAGCAGTGTGTCGGGGGCAACTAATGAAAAACTGTTTTTT,CASSVSGATNEKLFF
NA,TRBV7-9,TRBJ1-3,TRBD1,TGTGCCAGCAGCTCCTGGGGACAGGACTCTGGAAACACCATATATTTT,CASSSWGQDSGNTIYF
NA,TRBV25-1,TRBJ1-1,TRBD1,TGTGCCAGCAGTGCAGCCGGGACAGGGTGGACTGAAGCTTTCTTT,CASSAAGTGWTEAFF
NA,TRBV7-9,TRBJ2-3,TRBD2,TGTGCCAGCAGCTTAGAACTAGCGGCCAACACAGATACGCAGTATTTT,CASSLELAANTDTQYF
NA,TRBV27,TRBJ2-7,NA,TGTGCCAGCAGTTTAGCGGGTCCCTCCTCCTACGAGCAGTACTTC,CASSLAGPSSYEQYF
NA,TRBV5-5,TRBJ1-4,NA,TGTGCCAGCAGCTTAGCGGTAAATGAAAAACTGTTTTTT,CASSLAVNEKLFF
NA,TRBV28,TRBJ1-3,TRBD1,TGTGCCAGCAGGTACCGGGACAGGGTCTCTGGAAACACCATATATTTT,CASRYRDRVSGNTIYF
NA,TRBV2,TRBJ2-1,TRBD2,TGTGCCAGCACCCCAGAGCGGGAGAGGGCCCTAGGTGAGCAGTTCTTC,CASTPERERALGEQFF
NA,TRBV29-1,TRBJ2-3,NA,TGCAGCGACAGGGGGGGAGTGGATACGCAGTATTTT,CSDRGGVDTQYF
NA,TRBV27,TRBJ1-2,NA,TGTGCCAGCAGTTTCCGGGAGAACTATGGCTACACCTTC,CASSFRENYGYTF
NA,TRBV7-8,TRBJ2-7,TRBD1,TGTGCCAGCAGCACTCCCCGGACAGGGAAAGTGTACGAGCAGTACTTC,CASSTPRTGKVYEQYF
NA,TRBV7-9,TRBJ1-2,TRBD1,TGTGCCAGCAGTTTCGAAGGTTCAGGGGGCGTGCACTACACCTTC,CASSFEGSGGVHYTF